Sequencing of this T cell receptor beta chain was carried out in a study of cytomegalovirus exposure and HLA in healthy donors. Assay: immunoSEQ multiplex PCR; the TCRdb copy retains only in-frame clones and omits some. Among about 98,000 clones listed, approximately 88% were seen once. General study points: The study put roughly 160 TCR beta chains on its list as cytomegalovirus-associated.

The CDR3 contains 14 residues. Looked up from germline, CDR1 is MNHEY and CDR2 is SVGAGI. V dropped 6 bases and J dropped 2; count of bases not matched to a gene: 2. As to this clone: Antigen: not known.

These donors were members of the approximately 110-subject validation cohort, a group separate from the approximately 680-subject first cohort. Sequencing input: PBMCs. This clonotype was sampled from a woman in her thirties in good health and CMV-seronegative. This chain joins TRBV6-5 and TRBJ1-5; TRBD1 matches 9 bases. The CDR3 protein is CASSRTGGNQPQHF. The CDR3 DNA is TGTGCCAGCAGCCGGACAGGGGGCAATCAGCCCCAGCATTTT.